These T cell receptor beta chains were read from a single sample in a study of CD8+ T cells in alopecia areata. Measured with immunoSEQ multiplex PCR; TCRdb has only the in-frame clones, and not every one. The data hold 100,000 to 150,000 clones, with roughly 54% observed a single time. The input for sequencing was CD4+ T cells sorted from blood, taken at week 0. These receptors originate from a human donor with alopecia areata. The CDR3 runs from the conserved cysteine through the conserved F or W. The D gene is left open where the match is weak. Only some rows state a clone size, as once, few, many or a class for expanded clones.

clone_size,v_call,j_call,d_call,cdr3_aa,cdr3_nt
-,TRBV14,TRBJ2-7,-,CASSQIGSSYEQYF,TGTGCCAGCAGCCAAATCGGTAGCTCCTACGAGCAGTACTTC
-,TRBV10-2,TRBJ1-2,-,CASSERVSRGYTF,TGCGCCAGCAGTGAGAGGGTATCTAGGGGCTACACCTTC
-,TRBV6-1,TRBJ1-1,-,CASSVERNTEAFF,TGTGCCAGCAGTGTAGAGAGAAACACTGAAGCTTTCTTT
-,TRBV5-6,TRBJ2-2,TRBD1,CASSFPGQGALARTGELFF,TGTGCCAGCAGCTTTCCGGGACAGGGGGCCTTAGCGCGCACCGGGGAGCTGTTTTTT
-,TRBV5-1,TRBJ2-5,TRBD2,CASSSGTSGGAETQYF,TGCGCCAGCAGCTCCGGGACTAGCGGGGGGGCGGAGACCCAGTACTTC
-,TRBV9,TRBJ1-4,-,CASSVLATNEKLFF,TGTGCCAGCAGCGTCTTAGCAACTAATGAAAAACTGTTTTTT
once,TRBV9,TRBJ2-3,TRBD2,CASSVSGTSTDTQYF,TGTGCCAGCAGCGTAAGCGGGACTAGCACAGATACGCAGTATTTT
-,TRBV7-3,TRBJ2-2,TRBD2,CASSRLGTSLTGELFF,TGTGCCAGCAGCCGCCTTGGGACTAGCCTCACCGGGGAGCTGTTTTTT
few,TRBV18,TRBJ2-3,-,CASSQNAETTDTQYF,TGTGCCAGCTCACAAAACGCGGAGACCACAGATACGCAGTATTTT
-,TRBV7-2,TRBJ2-5,TRBD2,CASSLFRGGQETQYF,TGTGCCAGCAGCTTATTCCGGGGGGGCCAAGAGACCCAGTACTTC
-,TRBV4-1,TRBJ2-5,TRBD2,CASSQEGGLTQETQYF,TGCGCCAGCAGCCAAGAGGGGGGGTTGACGCAAGAGACCCAGTACTTC
few,TRBV15,TRBJ2-3,-,CATSRDPTDTQYF,TGTGCCACCAGCAGAGATCCCACGGATACGCAGTATTTT
-,TRBV9,TRBJ2-5,-,CASSVRSSGETQYF,TGTGCCAGCAGCGTAAGATCGAGCGGGGAGACCCAGTACTTC
once,TRBV6-6,TRBJ2-5,-,CASSYGTPWRETQYF,TGTGCCAGCAGTTACGGGACACCTTGGCGGGAGACCCAGTACTTC
-,TRBV19,TRBJ2-6,-,CASPRRGSGANVLTF,TGTGCCAGCCCGAGACGGGGATCTGGGGCCAACGTCCTGACTTTC
-,TRBV7-8,TRBJ2-7,-,CASSQTGGYEQYF,TGTGCCAGCAGCCAGACAGGTGGCTACGAGCAGTACTTC
-,TRBV18,TRBJ2-5,TRBD2,CASSPPSAGGKTQYF,TGTGCCAGCTCACCACCGAGTGCGGGAGGGAAGACCCAGTACTTC
-,TRBV5-1,TRBJ1-1,-,CASSLGVGFAEAFF,TGCGCCAGCAGCTTGGGGGTCGGCTTCGCTGAAGCTTTCTTT
once,TRBV25-1,TRBJ2-7,-,CATPLDEQYF,TGTGCCACCCCTCTAGATGAGCAGTACTTC
few,TRBV7-8,TRBJ2-3,-,CASSPGPADTQYF,TGTGCCAGCAGCCCAGGGCCAGCAGATACGCAGTATTTT
-,TRBV7-2,TRBJ2-3,-,CASGQGGGLGSTDTQYF,TGTGCCAGCGGCCAAGGTGGTGGCCTGGGTAGCACAGATACGCAGTATTTT
-,TRBV7-3,TRBJ2-3,TRBD1,CASSPTGGRGTDTQYF,TGTGCCAGCAGCCCCACAGGGGGCCGTGGCACAGATACGCAGTATTTT
-,TRBV4-3,TRBJ2-3,TRBD2,CASSQEVISLAGGGDTQYF,TGCGCCAGCAGCCAAGAGGTGATATCGTTGGCGGGAGGGGGAGATACGCAGTATTTT
-,TRBV2,TRBJ2-5,-,CASIGQQYQETQYF,TGTGCCAGCATTGGACAACAGTACCAAGAGACCCAGTACTTC
-,TRBV5-4,TRBJ2-5,TRBD2,CASSWRLASEETQYF,TGTGCCAGCAGCTGGAGACTAGCGTCAGAAGAGACCCAGTACTTC
few,TRBV7-2,TRBJ2-1,TRBD2,CASSLVKGLAKNEQFF,TGTGCCAGCAGCTTAGTTAAGGGACTAGCTAAGAATGAGCAGTTCTTC
-,TRBV5-4,TRBJ1-1,-,CASSSDSTEAFF,TGTGCCAGCAGTTCGGACAGCACTGAAGCTTTCTTT
few,TRBV28,TRBJ2-5,-,CASSPGPAPETQYF,TGTGCCAGCAGTCCGGGGCCCGCCCCGGAGACCCAGTACTTC
-,TRBV19,TRBJ1-1,-,CASMKSNPTEAFF,TGTGCCAGTATGAAATCGAACCCCACTGAAGCTTTCTTT
-,TRBV5-1,TRBJ1-5,-,CASSLSGDQPQHF,TGCGCCAGCAGCCTCAGTGGGGATCAGCCCCAGCATTTT
few,TRBV25-1,TRBJ1-4,-,CASMENEKLFF,TGTGCCAGCATGGAGAATGAAAAACTGTTTTTT
-,TRBV28,TRBJ2-1,-,CASNDRSYNEQFF,TGTGCCAGCAATGACAGGTCCTACAATGAGCAGTTCTTC
few,TRBV28,TRBJ2-3,-,CAGRDTSTDTQYF,TGTGCCGGCCGGGACACTAGCACAGATACGCAGTATTTT
few,TRBV2,TRBJ1-1,-,CASSASGEGAFF,TGTGCCAGCAGTGCCAGCGGGGAAGGAGCTTTCTTT
few,TRBV29-1,TRBJ2-3,TRBD2,CSVVAGSTDTQYF,TGCAGCGTTGTAGCGGGAAGCACAGATACGCAGTATTTT
-,TRBV7-2,TRBJ1-5,-,CASSFRANQPQHF,TGTGCCAGCAGCTTCAGGGCTAATCAGCCCCAGCATTTT
-,TRBV6-5,TRBJ1-5,TRBD1,CASSYRGQNQPQHF,TGTGCCAGCAGCTACAGGGGGCAGAATCAGCCCCAGCATTTT
few,TRBV5-1,TRBJ2-2,TRBD2,CASSLISGGTGELFF,TGCGCCAGCAGCTTGATCAGCGGGGGGACCGGGGAGCTGTTTTTT
-,TRBV7-2,TRBJ2-5,TRBD1,CASSLMDRVWETQYF,TGTGCCAGCAGCTTAATGGACAGGGTTTGGGAGACCCAGTACTTC
few,TRBV10-3,TRBJ2-7,-,CATVLRRDSSYEQYF,TGTGCCACCGTGCTTAGGAGAGATTCCTCCTACGAGCAGTACTTC
-,TRBV4-2,TRBJ2-2,-,CASSTSDRDTGELFF,TGTGCCAGCAGCACCTCGGACAGAGACACCGGGGAGCTGTTTTTT